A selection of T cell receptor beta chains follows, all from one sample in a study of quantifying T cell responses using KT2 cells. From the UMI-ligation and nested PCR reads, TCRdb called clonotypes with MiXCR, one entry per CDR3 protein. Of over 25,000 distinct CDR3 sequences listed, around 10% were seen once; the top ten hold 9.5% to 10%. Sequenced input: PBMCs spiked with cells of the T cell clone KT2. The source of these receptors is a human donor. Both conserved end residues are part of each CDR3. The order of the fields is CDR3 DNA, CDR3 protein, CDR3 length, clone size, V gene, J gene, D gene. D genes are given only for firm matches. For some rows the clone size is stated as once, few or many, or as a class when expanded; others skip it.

CDR3 DNA: TGCGCCAGCAGCTTGGGGGGACTAGCGAACACCGGGGAGCTGTTTTTT
CDR3 protein: CASSLGGLANTGELFF
CDR3 length: 16
clone size: few
V gene: TRBV5-1
J gene: TRBJ2-2
D gene: TRBD2

CDR3 DNA: TGTGCCAGCCCCGATGGCACAGGAGACTTGGGTGAGCAGTTCTTC
CDR3 protein: CASPDGTGDLGEQFF
CDR3 length: 15
clone size: many
V gene: TRBV21-1
J gene: TRBJ2-1
D gene: .

CDR3 DNA: TGTGCCAGCAGTTTAGCAGGGAACACTGAAGCTTTCTTT
CDR3 protein: CASSLAGNTEAFF
CDR3 length: 13
clone size: many
V gene: TRBV12-3/TRBV12-4
J gene: TRBJ1-1
D gene: .

CDR3 DNA: TGTGCCAGCAGTGATCCCCCCGGGGAGCTGTTTTTT
CDR3 protein: CASSDPPGELFF
CDR3 length: 12
clone size: .
V gene: TRBV2
J gene: TRBJ2-2
D gene: .

CDR3 DNA: TGTGCCAGCACCCATTTAGGCCCGAGCACAGATACGCAGTATTTT
CDR3 protein: CASTHLGPSTDTQYF
CDR3 length: 15
clone size: many
V gene: TRBV7-9
J gene: TRBJ2-3
D gene: .

CDR3 DNA: TGTGCCACCAGTTCGGGACAGGGAGGAGATACGCAGTATTTT
CDR3 protein: CATSSGQGGDTQYF
CDR3 length: 14
clone size: many
V gene: TRBV24-1
J gene: TRBJ2-3
D gene: TRBD1

CDR3 DNA: TGTGCCAGCAGTTGGAGTCAGAATGAAGCTTTCTTT
CDR3 protein: CASSWSQNEAFF
CDR3 length: 12
clone size: .
V gene: TRBV12-3/TRBV12-4
J gene: TRBJ1-1
D gene: .

CDR3 DNA: TGTGCCAGCAGTAAAGAATGGAATCAGCCCCAGCATTTT
CDR3 protein: CASSKEWNQPQHF
CDR3 length: 13
clone size: few
V gene: TRBV2
J gene: TRBJ1-5
D gene: .

CDR3 DNA: TGTGCCAGCAGTTACTCTTACAGGGGAGGCACTGAAGCTTTCTTT
CDR3 protein: CASSYSYRGGTEAFF
CDR3 length: 15
clone size: .
V gene: TRBV6-5
J gene: TRBJ1-1
D gene: TRBD1

CDR3 DNA: TGTGCCAGCAGGGGGGGAATTGAGCAGTTCTTC
CDR3 protein: CASRGGIEQFF
CDR3 length: 11
clone size: many
V gene: TRBV12-3/TRBV12-4
J gene: TRBJ2-1
D gene: .

CDR3 DNA: TGTGCCACCAGCCTCCGAAGGGCTGGAAACACCATATATTTT
CDR3 protein: CATSLRRAGNTIYF
CDR3 length: 14
clone size: many
V gene: TRBV15
J gene: TRBJ1-3
D gene: .

CDR3 DNA: TGCAGCGTCGCGGGACAGCCAACCGGGGAGCTGTTTTTT
CDR3 protein: CSVAGQPTGELFF
CDR3 length: 13
clone size: few
V gene: TRBV29-1
J gene: TRBJ2-2
D gene: .

CDR3 DNA: TGCGCCAGTAGGGGGGACAGGAGGGACACAGATACGCAGTATTTT
CDR3 protein: CASRGDRRDTDTQYF
CDR3 length: 15
clone size: many
V gene: TRBV10-2
J gene: TRBJ2-3
D gene: TRBD1

CDR3 DNA: TGTGCCAGCAGAGAACACAGGGCGGTCTATGGCTACACCTTC
CDR3 protein: CASREHRAVYGYTF
CDR3 length: 14
clone size: many
V gene: TRBV11-2
J gene: TRBJ1-2
D gene: .

CDR3 DNA: TGTGCCAGCAGCCTGACTAGTTACTACGAGCAGTACTTC
CDR3 protein: CASSLTSYYEQYF
CDR3 length: 13
clone size: few
V gene: TRBV7-8
J gene: TRBJ2-7
D gene: .

CDR3 DNA: TGCGCCAGCAGCTTGGGAGTACAATTCGAGAGTGAGTACTTC
CDR3 protein: CASSLGVQFESEYF
CDR3 length: 14
clone size: many
V gene: TRBV5-1
J gene: TRBJ2-7
D gene: .

CDR3 DNA: TGCAGTGCTAGATATCTCCGTGAAAAACTGTTTTTT
CDR3 protein: CSARYLREKLFF
CDR3 length: 12
clone size: few
V gene: TRBV20-1
J gene: TRBJ1-4
D gene: .

CDR3 DNA: TGTGCCAGCAGCACCGACTGGACAGGCTGGCCAGATACGCAGTATTTT
CDR3 protein: CASSTDWTGWPDTQYF
CDR3 length: 16
clone size: few
V gene: TRBV12-3/TRBV12-4
J gene: TRBJ2-3
D gene: TRBD1

CDR3 DNA: TGTGCCTGGACCCTGTACAGGTCCCACGAGCAGTACTTC
CDR3 protein: CAWTLYRSHEQYF
CDR3 length: 13
clone size: many
V gene: TRBV30
J gene: TRBJ2-7
D gene: .

CDR3 DNA: TGCGCCAGCAGCGCAGGGACAGGAGGGAATGAAAAACTGTTTTTT
CDR3 protein: CASSAGTGGNEKLFF
CDR3 length: 15
clone size: few
V gene: TRBV5-1
J gene: TRBJ1-4
D gene: TRBD1

CDR3 DNA: TGTGCCTGGAGTGTAGGTTTGGCGGGGGGCACAGATACGCAGTATTTT
CDR3 protein: CAWSVGLAGGTDTQYF
CDR3 length: 16
clone size: many
V gene: TRBV30
J gene: TRBJ2-3
D gene: TRBD2

CDR3 DNA: TGCAGTGCTAGAGGCCAGCGGGGGCACAATGAGCAGTTCTTC
CDR3 protein: CSARGQRGHNEQFF
CDR3 length: 14
clone size: few
V gene: TRBV20-1
J gene: TRBJ2-1
D gene: TRBD2

CDR3 DNA: TGTGCCCGGGACTCCCGGAGGGGAGATACGCAGTATTTT
CDR3 protein: CARDSRRGDTQYF
CDR3 length: 13
clone size: few
V gene: TRBV30
J gene: TRBJ2-3
D gene: .

CDR3 DNA: TGCAGCGTGGCCATAGGAGGGCAGCAAGAGACCCAGTACTTC
CDR3 protein: CSVAIGGQQETQYF
CDR3 length: 14
clone size: few
V gene: TRBV29-1
J gene: TRBJ2-5
D gene: .

CDR3 DNA: TGTGCCAGCAGCCAAGAGACTTGGAACACTGAAGCTTTCTTT
CDR3 protein: CASSQETWNTEAFF
CDR3 length: 14
clone size: few
V gene: TRBV3-1
J gene: TRBJ1-1
D gene: .

CDR3 DNA: TGTGCCAGCAGTCGACGGGTAGCGGGTCTCACAGATACGCAGTATTTT
CDR3 protein: CASSRRVAGLTDTQYF
CDR3 length: 16
clone size: .
V gene: TRBV12-3/TRBV12-4
J gene: TRBJ2-3
D gene: TRBD2

CDR3 DNA: TGCAGCGTTGATACCCAGGGTGGCGAGCAGTACTTC
CDR3 protein: CSVDTQGGEQYF
CDR3 length: 12
clone size: many
V gene: TRBV29-1
J gene: TRBJ2-7
D gene: .

CDR3 DNA: TGTGCCAGCAGTTATGGTGGGGGGACAGGGGGTAGCAATCAGCCCCAGCATTTT
CDR3 protein: CASSYGGGTGGSNQPQHF
CDR3 length: 18
clone size: .
V gene: TRBV6-2/TRBV6-3
J gene: TRBJ1-5
D gene: TRBD1

CDR3 DNA: TGTGCCAGCACTCGGACTAGCGGGGATAGAGATACGCAGTATTTT
CDR3 protein: CASTRTSGDRDTQYF
CDR3 length: 15
clone size: many
V gene: TRBV2
J gene: TRBJ2-3
D gene: TRBD2

CDR3 DNA: TGTGCCAGCAGTTATTTGAGCGGGAGGCCGACCGGCGAGCAGTACTTC
CDR3 protein: CASSYLSGRPTGEQYF
CDR3 length: 16
clone size: .
V gene: TRBV6-2/TRBV6-3
J gene: TRBJ2-7
D gene: TRBD2

CDR3 DNA: TGTGCCAGCTCACTTGATCAGGGACCTTCCGCCCTGGGTGGCTACACCTTC
CDR3 protein: CASSLDQGPSALGGYTF
CDR3 length: 17
clone size: .
V gene: TRBV18
J gene: TRBJ1-2
D gene: .